A selection of T cell receptor beta chains follows, all from one sample in a study of blood T cell repertoires in COVID-19. Repertoires were generated with immunoSEQ multiplex PCR, while TCRdb's copy carries only in-frame clones and drops some. The sample records around 200,000 clones, under 90% being singletons. Sequencing input: peripheral blood. These receptor sequences come from a woman in her sixties or seventies with COVID-19, enrolled during active disease. Each CDR3 is given with its conserved first and last residue. The order of the fields is D gene, V gene, clone size, J gene, CDR3 protein, CDR3 DNA. D genes are given only for firm matches. Not all rows give a size; the values are once, few, many and, for expanded clones, a class.

>NA|TRBV10-3|NA|TRBJ2-1
CAIRSSGNAGEQFF
TGTGCCATCAGAAGTAGCGGAAATGCGGGTGAGCAGTTCTTC
>NA|TRBV28|NA|TRBJ1-2
CASSPGFSNYGYTF
TGTGCCAGCAGTCCAGGGTTTTCTAACTATGGCTACACCTTC
>NA|TRBV5-6|few|TRBJ1-5
CASSLSPGVNQPQHF
TGTGCCAGCAGCTTATCGCCCGGAGTCAATCAGCCCCAGCATTTT
>TRBD2|TRBV7-9|once|TRBJ2-1
CASSLRAGGGYNEQFF
TGTGCCAGCAGCCTTAGAGCGGGAGGGGGGTACAATGAGCAGTTCTTC
>NA|TRBV25-1|NA|TRBJ1-4
CASSEYGRGREKLFF
TGTGCCAGCAGTGAATACGGCAGGGGCCGAGAGAAACTGTTTTTT
>NA|TRBV28|NA|TRBJ2-3
CASRTGQPDTQYF
TGTGCCAGCCGCACAGGGCAGCCAGATACGCAGTATTTT
>NA|TRBV9|NA|TRBJ2-7
CASAPLQGQGLYEQYF
TGTGCCAGCGCACCCCTCCAAGGGCAGGGACTTTACGAGCAGTACTTC
>NA|TRBV15|NA|TRBJ1-1
CATRVLGDTEAFF
TGTGCCACCAGGGTTCTAGGGGACACTGAAGCTTTCTTT
>NA|TRBV28|NA|TRBJ1-5
CASSLSQDNQPQHF
TGTGCCAGCAGTTTGAGTCAGGATAATCAGCCCCAGCATTTT
>NA|TRBV21-1|NA|TRBJ1-2
CASSKVGAPYGYTF
TGTGCCAGCAGCAAAGTTGGAGCTCCCTATGGCTACACCTTC
>NA|TRBV5-1|NA|TRBJ2-3
CASSLMGARTDTQYF
TGCGCCAGCAGCTTGATGGGGGCACGCACAGATACGCAGTATTTT
>NA|TRBV28|NA|TRBJ1-1
CASSLSRRETEAFF
TGTGCCAGCAGTTTGAGTAGGAGGGAAACTGAAGCTTTCTTT
>TRBD1|TRBV6-5|once|TRBJ1-6
CASSSPHRDRASPLHF
TGTGCCAGCAGTTCGCCTCATCGGGACAGGGCTTCACCCCTCCACTTT
>TRBD2|TRBV15|medium-sized|TRBJ2-7
CATSRSLAAAEQYF
TGTGCCACCAGCAGGTCCCTAGCGGCGGCCGAGCAGTACTTC
>NA|TRBV15|NA|TRBJ1-4
CATSRQASNEKLFF
TGTGCCACCAGCAGACAGGCCTCTAATGAAAAACTGTTTTTT
>NA|TRBV6-6|NA|TRBJ2-2
CASSYSAGPRELFF
TGTGCCAGCAGTTACTCGGCGGGGCCCAGGGAGCTGTTTTTT
>TRBD2|TRBV13|NA|TRBJ2-5
CASSNNLEGRGGETQYF
TGTGCCAGCAGCAATAACCTCGAAGGGAGGGGCGGAGAGACCCAGTACTTC
>TRBD1|TRBV5-1|NA|TRBJ1-1
CASSLTGGTEAFF
TGCGCCAGCAGCTTGACAGGGGGCACTGAAGCTTTCTTT
>NA|TRBV19|NA|TRBJ2-2
CASSPGFRYGTGELFF
TGTGCCAGTAGTCCGGGGTTTCGATACGGCACCGGGGAGCTGTTTTTT
>TRBD1|TRBV7-9|NA|TRBJ1-4
CASSPQTGARGEKLFF
TGTGCCAGCAGCCCACAGACAGGGGCGAGAGGTGAAAAACTGTTTTTT
>TRBD2|TRBV10-3|NA|TRBJ2-3
CAIRTSGGNTDTQYF
TGTGCCATCAGGACTAGCGGAGGAAACACAGATACGCAGTATTTT
>TRBD1|TRBV12-5|NA|TRBJ1-6
CASGGQGDSPLHF
TGTGCTAGTGGGGGACAGGGAGACTCACCCCTCCACTTT
>NA|TRBV6-2/TRBV6-3|NA|TRBJ1-3
CASSRIPDTIYF
TGTGCCAGCAGCCGAATTCCGGACACCATATATTTT
>TRBD1|TRBV6-5|NA|TRBJ1-2
CASSRTGGAGGYTF
TGTGCCAGCAGTCGCACAGGGGGCGCAGGTGGCTACACCTTC
>NA|TRBV12-3/TRBV12-4|NA|TRBJ2-1
CASSFGVDEQFF
TGTGCCAGCAGTTTTGGAGTGGATGAGCAGTTCTTC
>NA|TRBV5-5|few|TRBJ1-2
CASSLEQAPNYGYTF
TGTGCCAGCAGCTTGGAACAGGCCCCTAACTATGGCTACACCTTC
>NA|TRBV10-1|NA|TRBJ2-3
CASSETSTDTQYF
TGCGCCAGCAGTGAGACTAGCACAGATACGCAGTATTTT
>NA|TRBV19|NA|TRBJ1-5
CASSIEDLNQPQHF
TGTGCCAGTAGTATAGAAGACTTAAATCAGCCCCAGCATTTT
>NA|TRBV19|NA|TRBJ2-2
CASGTPRVNGELFF
TGTGCCAGTGGGACACCGCGCGTCAACGGGGAGCTGTTTTTT
>TRBD1|TRBV27|NA|TRBJ1-1
CASRFRTGGNTEAFF
TGTGCCAGCAGATTCCGGACAGGGGGGAACACTGAAGCTTTCTTT
>NA|TRBV12-3/TRBV12-4|NA|TRBJ1-1
CASSLGGGTEAFF
TGTGCCAGCAGTTTAGGGGGGGGCACTGAAGCTTTCTTT
>NA|TRBV5-3|NA|TRBJ2-7
CARSLAHPREGLGEQYF
TGTGCCAGAAGCTTGGCCCATCCCCGGGAAGGTTTAGGCGAGCAGTACTTC
>NA|TRBV3-1/TRBV3-2|NA|TRBJ2-1
CASSQDHSGEQFF
TGTGCCAGCAGCCAAGACCATTCAGGCGAGCAGTTCTTC
>TRBD2|TRBV6-1|NA|TRBJ2-3
CASSEELAGTTDTQYF
TGTGCCAGCAGTGAAGAGCTAGCGGGCACCACAGATACGCAGTATTTT
>TRBD1|TRBV7-2|NA|TRBJ1-2
CASSPAGTGDRGYTF
TGTGCCAGCAGCCCTGCCGGGACAGGGGACCGCGGCTACACCTTC
>NA|TRBV18|once|TRBJ1-2
CASSLDSNYGYTF
TGTGCCAGCTCCCTCGACAGTAACTATGGCTACACCTTC
>NA|TRBV28|NA|TRBJ2-2
CASSLLTRGSDTGELFF
TGTGCCAGCAGTTTACTAACGCGAGGGAGTGACACCGGGGAGCTGTTTTTT
>NA|TRBV29-1|NA|TRBJ1-2
CSVGRADLWYTF
TGCAGCGTTGGCAGGGCGGACCTCTGGTACACCTTC
>TRBD2|TRBV3-1/TRBV3-2|NA|TRBJ2-3
CASSHPPPAGGDTQYF
TGTGCCAGCAGCCATCCCCCCCCAGCGGGGGGAGATACGCAGTATTTT
>TRBD2|TRBV5-6|once|TRBJ2-7
CASSPVGGVYEQYF
TGTGCCAGCAGCCCAGTGGGGGGGGTCTACGAGCAGTACTTC
>TRBD1|TRBV6-5|NA|TRBJ2-1
CATWTGGYNEQFF
TGTGCCACCTGGACAGGGGGCTACAATGAGCAGTTCTTC
>NA|TRBV11-2|NA|TRBJ2-2
CASSLVARATGELFF
TGTGCCAGCAGCTTAGTAGCCCGTGCCACCGGGGAGCTGTTTTTT
>NA|TRBV6-5|NA|TRBJ2-5
CAIRTLNPETQYF
TGTGCCATTAGGACTCTCAATCCGGAGACCCAGTACTTC
>TRBD1|TRBV9|NA|TRBJ2-1
CASSVDRGNEQFF
TGTGCCAGCAGCGTAGACAGGGGCAATGAGCAGTTCTTC
>NA|TRBV2|once|TRBJ2-2
CASSVQGSRGTGELFF
TGTGCCAGCAGTGTCCAGGGCAGTAGAGGAACCGGGGAGCTGTTTTTT
>NA|TRBV14|NA|TRBJ1-4
CASSSGWQEKLFF
TGTGCCAGCAGTTCGGGATGGCAGGAAAAACTGTTTTTT
>NA|TRBV27|NA|TRBJ2-1
CASRLPGGVGEQFF
TGTGCCAGCCGACTCCCGGGCGGGGTGGGTGAGCAGTTCTTC
>TRBD1|TRBV3-1/TRBV3-2|NA|TRBJ2-2
CASSQVGQGAYTGELFF
TGTGCCAGCAGCCAAGTTGGACAGGGGGCCTACACCGGGGAGCTGTTTTTT
>TRBD1|TRBV2|few|TRBJ2-6
CASKTGTGSSGANVLTF
TGTGCCAGCAAAACCGGGACAGGGAGCTCTGGGGCCAACGTCCTGACTTTC
>NA|TRBV19|NA|TRBJ1-5
CASSIDAGGLEPQHF
TGTGCCAGTAGTATAGATGCTGGGGGCCTGGAGCCCCAGCATTTT
>NA|TRBV4-1|NA|TRBJ2-4
CASSLRGQAKNIQYF
TGCGCCAGCAGCCTTAGGGGCCAAGCCAAAAACATTCAGTACTTC
>NA|TRBV30|few|TRBJ1-2
CAWRGREVYGYTF
TGTGCCTGGAGGGGTCGGGAGGTCTATGGCTACACCTTC
>NA|TRBV9|once|TRBJ2-7
CASSGTLSYEQYF
TGTGCCAGCAGCGGGACACTCTCCTACGAGCAGTACTTC